This is a list of T cell receptor beta chains from one sample in a study of shared clonotypes between healthy human individuals. TCRdb's copy holds only in-frame clones and misses some; the assay was immunoSEQ multiplex PCR. The sample consists of 2 million or so clones, 90% to 95% of them appearing once. The specimen sequenced was naive CD4+ T cells sorted from blood. The receptors stem from a man aged 18-30 years in good health. Each CDR3 is given with its conserved first and last residue. Fields, in order: J gene, V gene, CDR3 protein.

>TRBJ2-3|TRBV5-4
CASSNGGGFSTDTQYF
>TRBJ1-1|TRBV6-5
CASADGQNTEAFF
>TRBJ1-4|TRBV28
CASSWGHGWDNEKLFF
>TRBJ2-1|TRBV11-3
CASSLGLAGAWNEQFF
>TRBJ2-2|TRBV28
CASSLGTRSVGELFF
>TRBJ1-6|TRBV5-1
CASTYTGNSPLHF
>TRBJ2-7|TRBV11-2
CASSLVGLAISYEQYF
>TRBJ2-1|TRBV5-1
CASSRLANEQFF
>TRBJ2-2|TRBV5-1
CASSLAGGAGGRKNTGELFF
>TRBJ2-7|TRBV15
CATSRDLGQVRGEQYF
>TRBJ2-1|TRBV10-3
CAIRLYNEQFF
>TRBJ2-1|TRBV6-1
CASKLLNNEQFF
>TRBJ2-7|TRBV2
CASSEIGTNGGFF
>TRBJ1-4|TRBV7-6
CASSNGAGNEKLFF
>TRBJ1-3|TRBV5-1
CASSPEPGGNTIYF
>TRBJ2-2|TRBV2
CASKRTSAVTGELFF
>TRBJ2-1|TRBV11-2
CASTPYQGFLDNEQFF
>TRBJ2-1|TRBV27
CASSPLAGGTNEQFF
>TRBJ2-7|TRBV5-4
CASKTSGVDEQYF
>TRBJ2-3|TRBV10-3
CAISDGQGSTDTQYF
>TRBJ1-1|TRBV6-4
CASIGALTEAFF
>TRBJ2-3|TRBV7-2
CASSPSLATDTQYF
>TRBJ1-2|TRBV28
CASRRPERGYTF
>TRBJ2-4|TRBV5-1
CASSLDGDTGNIQYF
>TRBJ2-7|TRBV5-6
CASSSTGETYEQYF
>TRBJ2-3|TRBV4-1
CASSPGGRSTDTQYF
>TRBJ2-5|TRBV28
CASSLRETQYF
>TRBJ2-2|TRBV6-5
CASSYTDGVTGELFF
>TRBJ2-3|TRBV11-2
CASSPIMGSTDTQYF
>TRBJ2-2|TRBV11-3
CASSSQSIPWADTGELFF
>TRBJ2-7|TRBV11-2
CASSREGLSYEQYF
>TRBJ2-3|TRBV7-2
CASSPDGDTQYF
>TRBJ1-3|TRBV5-4
CASSFDRERNTIYF
>TRBJ2-7|TRBV5-4
CASSLGQGLYEQYF
>TRBJ1-1|TRBV25-1
CASSELGEMTFF
>TRBJ2-7|TRBV7-2
CASSLVTIGLVGHEQYF
>TRBJ1-1|TRBV6-5
CASRPARENTEAFF
>TRBJ1-2|TRBV6-5
CASSYVAASGYTF
>TRBJ2-5|TRBV5-4
CASSLAGRQGVQETQYF
>TRBJ2-5|TRBV6-6
CASRQRGTGVFETQYF
>TRBJ2-7|TRBV5-1
CASSLEGMGPYEQYF
>TRBJ1-5|TRBV6-1
CASSEAPWGNQPQHF
>TRBJ2-3|TRBV10-1
CASSEMRTDSTDTQYF
>TRBJ2-2|TRBV4-3
CASSQRQAGELFF
>TRBJ2-1|TRBV6-5
CASSRTVWNEQFF
>TRBJ1-1|TRBV7-2
CASSLVISTNTEAFF
>TRBJ2-7|TRBV19
CASSGLAGDMGYEQYF
>TRBJ1-1|TRBV27
CASIPGIGWPTEAFF
>TRBJ1-5|TRBV19
CASSDGSGAGHQPQHF
>TRBJ1-4|TRBV2
CASSPSAGRRNEKLFF
>TRBJ2-7|TRBV7-2
CASSPTLNSYEQYF
>TRBJ2-5|TRBV7-2
CASTRGGQETQYF
>TRBJ1-2|TRBV18
CASSPPKVQSEGYTF
>TRBJ2-1|TRBV19
CASSRDQWAYNEQFF
>TRBJ1-2|TRBV27
CASSRTAQVGYTF